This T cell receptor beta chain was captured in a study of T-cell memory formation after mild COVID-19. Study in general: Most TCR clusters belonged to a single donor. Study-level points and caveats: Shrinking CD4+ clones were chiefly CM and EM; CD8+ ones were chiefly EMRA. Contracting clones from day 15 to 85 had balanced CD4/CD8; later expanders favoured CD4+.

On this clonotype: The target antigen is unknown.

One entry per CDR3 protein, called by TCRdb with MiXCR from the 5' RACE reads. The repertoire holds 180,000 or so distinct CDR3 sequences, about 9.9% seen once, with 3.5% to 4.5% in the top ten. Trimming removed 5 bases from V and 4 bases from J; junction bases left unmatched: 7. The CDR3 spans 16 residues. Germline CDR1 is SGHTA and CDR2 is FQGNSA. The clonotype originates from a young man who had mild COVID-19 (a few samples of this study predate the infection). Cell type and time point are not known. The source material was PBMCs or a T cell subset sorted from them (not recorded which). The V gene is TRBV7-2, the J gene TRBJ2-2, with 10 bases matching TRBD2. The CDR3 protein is CASSLSGGASTGELFF. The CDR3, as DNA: TGTGCCAGCAGCCTCAGCGGGGGGGCCTCCACCGGGGAGCTGTTTTTT.